This TCR beta chain is drawn from a study of blood T cell repertoires in COVID-19 (TCRdb year 2020). In terms of the full investigation: Samples covering the acute and convalescent phases of COVID-19 were provided by collaborators in the United States, Italy and Spain. The prospective study material was composed of cDNA or gDNA derived from T cells, B-cell-depleted T cells, or PBMCs. Deeply sampled blood TCRbeta repertoires from subjects exposed to, actively infected with, or recovered from COVID-19 were included in the dataset. The repertoires were released in a freely available public database intended as a resource for research on the immune response to SARS-CoV-2. The samples were drawn from the first 160 participants of the ongoing ImmuneRACE study and from 1,254 subjects provided by 6 global collaborators. Nearly every sample came with metadata listing a de-identified subject ID, COVID-19 status, age in years and sex. Where HLA class I and class II types were available, the types were taken from metadata supplied by the sample provider, not from assay-based typing. What the research found in general, with its limitations: Clinical and demographic metadata were provided uncurated, with the amount varying by source and participant.

Whole blood was collected in K2EDTA tubes by collaborating institutions according to the institutions' own protocols. For TCRbeta analysis, collaborator samples were shipped as frozen whole blood, as isolated PBMCs, or as DNA extracted from either sample type. There are 16 amino acids in the CDR3, from cysteine to phenylalanine inclusive. Of the read, only the CDR3 DNA is kept; its 48 bases are in frame from base 1. V gives up 4 bases and J gives up 0 bases, and the segment between their germline ends measures 13 bases. The germline V gene yields MGHRA for CDR1 and YSYEKL for CDR2. The immunoSEQ Assay, a bias-controlled multiplex PCR, was used to amplify TCRbeta CDR3 regions from genomic DNA. Per the original workflow: The number of nucleated cells in each sample was estimated by amplification of reference gene primers within the assay. Sequence reads were collapsed and filtered to measure the absolute abundance of every unique TCRbeta CDR3 rearrangement. Productive Simpson clonality was computed per sample as the square root of Simpson's diversity index over productive rearrangements. The clones in this table, taken by TCRdb from immuneACCESS, are in-frame only. Not every clone is retained; where verified, under half of the shortfall comes from an unresolved V gene, and the cause of the rest is unknown. V, J and clone size reflect that table, while D and trimming were determined from the DNA. This sample holds under 250,000 clones; around nine tenths were observed only once. The top ten clones comprise roughly 0.7% of the sample.

This clone turned up a few times. The target of this receptor is not known. Base qualities were left out, and no much larger clone turns up one base away. Material: peripheral blood. The rearranged chain carries TRBV4-1 and TRBJ1-3, with the D segment identity uncertain. This receptor was identified in a man between 35 and 55 years old with acute or convalescent COVID-19. CDR3 region: CASSPQFPSSGNTIYF. The sequenced DNA: TGCGCCAGCAGCCCCCAATTTCCGAGCTCTGGAAACACCATATATTTT.